Given below is one T cell receptor beta chain in context. This CDR3 region has 14 residues. The germline V gene has CDR1 SGHKS and CDR2 YYEKEE (reference sequence). Deletions cut 0 bases from V and 1 base from J, with 7 bases between. Original processing methods: Reference gene primer amplification in the assay estimated nucleated cell counts. Some clones are missing from TCRdb's copy, which holds only in-frame ones; the method was immunoSEQ multiplex PCR. D and trimming come from the DNA, and the V and J calls and clone size come from that table. The table lists about 140,000 clones, roughly 81% of them singletons, with roughly 9% in the top ten. These data are taken from a study of blood T cell repertoires in COVID-19. The overall study: The United States, Italy and Spain supplied acute and convalescent COVID-19 samples. T cells, B-cell-depleted T cells, or PBMCs supplied cDNA or gDNA.

This receptor was taken from a woman between 45 and 65 years old with active or convalescent COVID-19. Material: peripheral blood. V gene TRBV5-5 combines with J gene TRBJ1-2; tentative D call: TRBD1 (5 bases). Here the CDR3 DNA reads TGTGCCAGCAGCTTGGCGGGGGTTAACTATGGCTACACCTTC. This sequence encodes CASSLAGVNYGYTF.